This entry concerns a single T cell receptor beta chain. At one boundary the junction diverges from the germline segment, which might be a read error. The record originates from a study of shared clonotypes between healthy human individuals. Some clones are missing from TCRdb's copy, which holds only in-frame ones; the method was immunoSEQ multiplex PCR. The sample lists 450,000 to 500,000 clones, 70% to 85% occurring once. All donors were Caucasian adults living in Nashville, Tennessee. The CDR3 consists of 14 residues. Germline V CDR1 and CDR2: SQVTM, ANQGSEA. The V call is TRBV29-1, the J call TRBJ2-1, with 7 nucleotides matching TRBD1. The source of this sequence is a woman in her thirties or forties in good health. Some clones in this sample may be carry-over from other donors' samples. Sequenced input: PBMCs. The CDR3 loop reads CSVGQRTAYSEQFF. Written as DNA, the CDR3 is TGCAGCGTGGGACAGCGGACCGCCTACAGTGAGCAGTTCTTC.